Listed here are 6 T cell receptor beta chains from one sample, sequenced in a study of lymphopenia after photon versus proton radiotherapy. Here immunoSEQ multiplex PCR was the method, and the copy in TCRdb shows in-frame clones only, minus some. The table has about 53,000 clones, more than 70% seen once. The sequencing used peripheral blood, collected from a patient treated with photon-based radiotherapy. These receptors all stem from a man in his forties or fifties with gastric cancer.

This clone was seen a few times. This sequence joins TRBV27 and TRBJ1-1; TRBD1 might be the D (5 bases). This CDR3 is 14 amino acids long. CDR1 is MNHEY, CDR2 SMNVEV, per germline (reference sequence). V dropped 2 bases and J dropped 4 bases, with 11 bases sitting between them. CDR3 amino acids: CASSLGGGITEAFF. DNA of the CDR3: TGTGCCAGCAGTTTAGGGGGAGGAATCACTGAAGCTTTCTTT.

This clone was observed once. J is TRBJ2-1 and V is TRBV7-2; no definite D call. This CDR3 has 18 residues. V was pared by 2 bases and J by 3 bases, with 20 bases between. CDR1 and CDR2 (germline): SGHTA, FQGNSA. CDR3 bases: TGTGCCAGCAGCTTAAAATTTGGCGCCGAAGCGTACTACAATGAGCAGTTCTTC. Translating gives CASSLKFGAEAYYNEQFF.

There are a few counts of this clone. The V gene is TRBV5-5, the J gene TRBJ2-2; unclear D gene. CDR3 length: 15 amino acids. V shed 0 bases and J shed 3 bases, with 9 bases lying between them. Germline values: CDR1 SGHKS, CDR2 YYEKEE (reference sequence). For the CDR3, the DNA is TGTGCCAGCAGCTTGGTGGACCGCGACACCGGGGAGCTGTTTTTT. Translation: CASSLVDRDTGELFF.

The chain couples TRBV11-2 to TRBJ2-5; 9 bases align to TRBD1. CDR1 and CDR2 (germline): SGHAT, FQNNGV. The CDR3 consists of 15 residues. J was trimmed by 1 base and V by 5 bases; bases with no gene match: 5. Here the CDR3 reads CASSGTGTVQETQYF. The CDR3 coding sequence is TGTGCCAGCAGCGGGACAGGGACCGTCCAAGAGACCCAGTACTTC.

This chain uses TRBV11-1 with TRBJ2-5, with D tentatively TRBD1 (6 bases). CDR3 length: 15 amino acids. With 5 bases removed from V and 6 bases from J, the gap between germline ends came to 19 bases. Germline CDR1 and CDR2: SGHAT and FQDESV (reference sequence). Here the CDR3 reads CASSRDTEGIKTQYF. CDR3 DNA: TGTGCCAGCAGCCGGGACACCGAGGGGATAAAGACCCAGTACTTC. The complete variable domain, with remaining parts taken from reference TRBV11-1 and TRBJ2-5, reads EAEVAQSPRYKITEKSQAVAFWCDPISGHATLYWYRQILGQGPELLVQFQDESVVDDSQLPKDRFSAERLKGVDSTLKIQPAELGDSAMYLCASSRDTEGIKTQYFGPGTRLLVL.

CDR3 loop: CASSLVGTNTEAFF. The DNA for the CDR3 is TGTGCCAGCAGCTTAGTAGGGACGAACACTGAAGCTTTCTTT. This chain links TRBV11-1 with TRBJ1-1; tentative D call: TRBD1 (5 bases). V lost 1 base and J lost 1, with 7 bases in between. Germline CDR1 SGHAT, CDR2 FQDESV (reference sequence). CDR3 length equals 14 residues.